These T cell receptor beta chains were read from a single sample in a study of cytomegalovirus exposure and HLA in healthy donors. Clones were sequenced by immunoSEQ multiplex PCR, and TCRdb holds only the in-frame ones, with some missing. Of 130,000 to 150,000 clones in the sample, 89% were seen once. The specimen was PBMCs. The receptors were sampled from a woman aged 18 to 35 in good health and CMV-seropositive. The CDR3 runs from the conserved cysteine through the conserved F or W. D genes are given only for firm matches. The size field is filled for only some rows; it gives once, few, many or a size class.

.	TRBD1	TRBV7-6	TRBJ2-3	CASSPYVQGQDTDTQYF	TGTGCCAGCAGCCCCTACGTCCAAGGACAGGACACAGATACGCAGTATTTT
few	TRBD1	TRBV25-1	TRBJ1-2	CASSLNTGGPYGYTF	TGTGCCAGCAGTCTCAATACAGGGGGACCCTATGGCTACACCTTC
.	TRBD2	TRBV7-6	TRBJ2-1	CASSLVASGVSYNEQFF	TGTGCCAGCAGCTTAGTGGCTAGCGGGGTCTCCTACAATGAGCAGTTCTTC
.	TRBD2	TRBV4-1	TRBJ2-5	CASSRGLAVTQYF	TGCGCCAGCAGCCGCGGGCTAGCGGTGACCCAGTACTTC
.	TRBD2	TRBV5-4	TRBJ2-1	CASSLGRGDYNEQFF	TGTGCCAGCAGCTTGGGGCGGGGGGACTACAATGAGCAGTTCTTC
.	.	TRBV2	TRBJ1-1	CASSEAAGHPNTEAFF	TGTGCCAGCAGTGAAGCGGCCGGACACCCGAACACTGAAGCTTTCTTT
once	TRBD2	TRBV10-3	TRBJ2-1	CAIRMGLAGSGNEQFF	TGTGCCATCAGAATGGGACTAGCGGGGTCGGGAAATGAGCAGTTCTTC
.	.	TRBV25-1	TRBJ1-5	CASSGGLGNQPQHF	TGTGCCAGCAGTGGAGGACTCGGGAATCAGCCCCAGCATTTT
.	.	TRBV9	TRBJ2-6	CASSTNAGPFSGANVLTF	TGTGCCAGCAGCACAAATGCAGGGCCCTTCTCTGGGGCCAACGTCCTGACTTTC
.	.	TRBV15	TRBJ2-1	CATSELGRLGNEQFF	TGTGCCACCAGCGAATTGGGGCGCTTAGGCAATGAGCAGTTCTTC
.	TRBD1	TRBV27	TRBJ1-4	CASSWTGGPATNEKLFF	TGTGCCAGCAGTTGGACAGGGGGCCCCGCAACTAATGAAAAACTGTTTTTT
.	TRBD2	TRBV4-2	TRBJ2-2	CASSQGSASGGSRTGELFF	TGTGCCAGCAGCCAAGGAAGTGCTAGCGGGGGGAGCCGCACCGGGGAGCTGTTTTTT
.	.	TRBV19	TRBJ1-1	CASSINGMRTEAFF	TGTGCCAGTAGTATTAACGGGATGCGCACTGAAGCTTTCTTT
.	.	TRBV4-1	TRBJ2-4	CASSLLRSEVQYF	TGCGCCAGCAGCCTATTACGCAGCGAGGTTCAGTACTTC
.	.	TRBV27	TRBJ1-1	CASSLTGNTEAFF	TGTGCCAGCAGTCTGACAGGGAACACTGAAGCTTTCTTT
.	TRBD1	TRBV27	TRBJ2-6	CASSWTGGTGANVLTF	TGTGCCAGCAGTTGGACAGGGGGAACTGGGGCCAACGTCCTGACTTTC
.	TRBD2	TRBV29-1	TRBJ2-1	CSGLGGGEQFF	TGCAGCGGACTTGGGGGGGGTGAGCAGTTCTTC
.	TRBD1	TRBV19	TRBJ1-2	CASTPGTGGYGYTF	TGTGCCAGTACCCCCGGGACAGGGGGGTATGGCTACACCTTC
.	TRBD1	TRBV7-2	TRBJ1-5	CASSPDRGRGQPQHF	TGTGCCAGCAGCCCGGACAGGGGAAGAGGGCAGCCCCAGCATTTT
.	TRBD1	TRBV15	TRBJ2-7	CATSRERTGGLSYEQYF	TGTGCCACCAGCAGAGAGAGAACAGGGGGCCTTTCCTACGAGCAGTACTTC
few	.	TRBV6-6	TRBJ1-2	CASTSSASPGYTF	TGTGCCAGCACTTCGAGCGCCAGTCCGGGCTACACCTTC
once	TRBD2	TRBV2	TRBJ2-5	CATGLARGETQYF	TGTGCCACGGGACTAGCTCGGGGGGAGACCCAGTACTTC
.	.	TRBV30	TRBJ1-2	CAWARDGISRGYTF	TGTGCCTGGGCGCGGGACGGGATCTCACGAGGCTACACCTTC
.	.	TRBV28	TRBJ2-1	CASSSGLSYYNEQFF	TGTGCCAGCAGTTCCGGACTATCCTACTACAATGAGCAGTTCTTC
once	TRBD1	TRBV5-4	TRBJ2-7	CASSPGTGLYEQYF	TGTGCCAGCAGCCCCGGGACAGGGCTCTACGAGCAGTACTTC
.	TRBD1	TRBV5-1	TRBJ2-3	CASSFDRGTDTQYF	TGCGCCAGCAGTTTCGACAGGGGCACAGATACGCAGTATTTT
.	TRBD1	TRBV5-1	TRBJ2-7	CASSLEVGTGTGGYEQYF	TGCGCCAGCAGCTTGGAGGTGGGTACCGGGACAGGGGGGTACGAGCAGTACTTC
.	.	TRBV7-3	TRBJ2-1	CASSPRPSSNEQFF	TGTGCCAGCAGCCCTCGCCCTAGCAGCAATGAGCAGTTCTTC
.	.	TRBV6-1	TRBJ1-2	CASARQKFDYGYTF	TGTGCCAGCGCCAGACAGAAGTTCGACTATGGCTACACCTTC
once	.	TRBV7-8	TRBJ1-5	CASSLVSQPQHF	TGTGCCAGCAGCTTAGTCTCTCAGCCCCAGCATTTT
.	.	TRBV10-3	TRBJ2-7	CAINGGPNPTYEQYF	TGTGCCATCAACGGGGGTCCAAATCCCACCTACGAGCAGTACTTC
.	.	TRBV28	TRBJ1-5	CASSLPGGGWYSNQPQHF	TGTGCCAGCAGTTTACCCGGCGGGGGTTGGTATAGCAATCAGCCCCAGCATTTT
.	TRBD2	TRBV5-4	TRBJ2-3	CASSFWTSGGTDTQYF	TGTGCCAGCAGCTTCTGGACTAGCGGGGGCACAGATACGCAGTATTTT
.	TRBD2	TRBV5-1	TRBJ2-5	CASRAGTSGGEETQYF	TGCGCCAGCAGAGCCGGGACTAGCGGGGGGGAAGAGACCCAGTACTTC
.	.	TRBV6-1	TRBJ2-7	CASSEPYLGEQYF	TGTGCCAGCAGTGAACCCTACCTAGGCGAGCAGTACTTC
.	.	TRBV6-1	TRBJ1-2	CASSELPGRGYTF	TGTGCCAGCAGTGAACTCCCAGGAAGGGGCTACACCTTC
.	.	TRBV6-1	TRBJ1-6	CASSESGSSPLHF	TGTGCCAGCAGTGAATCTGGGAGTTCACCCCTCCACTTT
.	TRBD2	TRBV14	TRBJ2-7	CASSPRGGLAGDDAYAEQYF	TGTGCCAGCAGCCCGAGGGGCGGACTAGCGGGGGACGACGCATATGCCGAGCAGTACTTC
once	.	TRBV27	TRBJ1-4	CATQRGIGEKLFF	TGTGCCACCCAAAGGGGGATAGGGGAAAAACTGTTTTTT
once	.	TRBV6-5	TRBJ1-2	CASSRTGKNYGYTF	TGTGCCAGCAGTCGTACAGGGAAGAACTATGGCTACACCTTC
.	.	TRBV4-2	TRBJ1-3	CASSQETQTGISGNTIYF	TGTGCCAGCAGCCAAGAGACCCAGACGGGGATCTCTGGAAACACCATATATTTT
.	.	TRBV30	TRBJ1-2	CAWSVLNGAGVGYTF	TGTGCCTGGAGTGTACTGAATGGGGCAGGAGTCGGCTACACCTTC
.	.	TRBV5-1	TRBJ1-4	CASSFSSPVGATNEKLFF	TGCGCCAGCAGCTTCTCAAGCCCTGTTGGAGCAACTAATGAAAAACTGTTTTTT
.	.	TRBV28	TRBJ1-5	CASSRRRGVGQPQHF	TGTGCCAGCAGTCGCAGGCGGGGCGTGGGTCAGCCCCAGCATTTT
.	.	TRBV6-5	TRBJ2-7	CAGGRGPGGEQYF	TGTGCCGGCGGGCGGGGGCCCGGTGGCGAGCAGTACTTC
.	TRBD1	TRBV5-8	TRBJ1-1	CASSWSTGHSEAFF	TGTGCCAGCAGCTGGTCGACAGGGCACAGTGAAGCTTTCTTT
.	TRBD1	TRBV28	TRBJ1-2	CASSLSGQGNYGYTF	TGTGCCAGCAGTTTAAGCGGACAGGGGAACTATGGCTACACCTTC
once	TRBD1	TRBV6-5	TRBJ1-3	CASSSATGSGNTIYF	TGTGCCAGCAGTTCCGCGACAGGGTCGGGAAACACCATATATTTT
.	.	TRBV29-1	TRBJ2-7	CSVGQQGYEQYF	TGCAGCGTTGGCCAACAGGGCTACGAGCAGTACTTC
.	TRBD1	TRBV27	TRBJ1-1	CASSLWGTAFSENTEAFF	TGTGCCAGCAGTTTATGGGGGACAGCCTTCTCCGAGAACACTGAAGCTTTCTTT
.	.	TRBV30	TRBJ1-5	CAWSRGRGKPQHF	TGTGCCTGGAGTCGGGGCAGGGGAAAGCCCCAGCATTTT